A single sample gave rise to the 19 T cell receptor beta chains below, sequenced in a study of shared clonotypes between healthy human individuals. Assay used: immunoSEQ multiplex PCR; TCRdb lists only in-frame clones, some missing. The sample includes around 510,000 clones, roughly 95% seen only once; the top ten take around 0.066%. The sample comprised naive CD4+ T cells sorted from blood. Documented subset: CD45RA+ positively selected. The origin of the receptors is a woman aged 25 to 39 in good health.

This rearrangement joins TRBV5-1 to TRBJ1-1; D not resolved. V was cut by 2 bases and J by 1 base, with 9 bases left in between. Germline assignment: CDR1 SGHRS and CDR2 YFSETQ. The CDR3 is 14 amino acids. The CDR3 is CASSFGPTNTEAFF. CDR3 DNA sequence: TGCGCCAGCAGCTTCGGACCCACGAACACTGAAGCTTTCTTT.

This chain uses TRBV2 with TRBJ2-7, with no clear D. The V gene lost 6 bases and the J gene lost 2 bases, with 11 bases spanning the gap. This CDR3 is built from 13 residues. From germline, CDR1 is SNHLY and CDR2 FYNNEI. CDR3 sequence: CASRFGSTYEQYF. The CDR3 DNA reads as TGTGCCAGCAGGTTCGGGTCCACCTACGAGCAGTACTTC. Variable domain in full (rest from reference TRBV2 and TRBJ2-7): EPEVTQTPSHQVTQMGQEVILRCVPISNHLYFYWYRQILGQKVEFLVSFYNNEISEKSEIFDDQFSVERPDGSNFTLKIRSTKLEDSAMYFCASRFGSTYEQYFGPGTRLTVT.

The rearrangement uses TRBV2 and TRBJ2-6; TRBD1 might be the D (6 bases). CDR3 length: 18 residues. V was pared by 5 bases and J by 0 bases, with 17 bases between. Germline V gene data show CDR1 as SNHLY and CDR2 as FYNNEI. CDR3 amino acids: CASSTGQSTSSGANVLTF. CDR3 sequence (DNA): TGTGCCAGCAGTACAGGACAGAGCACCAGCTCTGGGGCCAACGTCCTGACTTTC.

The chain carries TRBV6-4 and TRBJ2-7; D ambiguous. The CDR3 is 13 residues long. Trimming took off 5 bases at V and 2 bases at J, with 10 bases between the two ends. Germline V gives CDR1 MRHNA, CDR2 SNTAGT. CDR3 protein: CASSPQRAYEQYF. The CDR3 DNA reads TGTGCCAGCAGTCCCCAAAGGGCCTACGAGCAGTACTTC.

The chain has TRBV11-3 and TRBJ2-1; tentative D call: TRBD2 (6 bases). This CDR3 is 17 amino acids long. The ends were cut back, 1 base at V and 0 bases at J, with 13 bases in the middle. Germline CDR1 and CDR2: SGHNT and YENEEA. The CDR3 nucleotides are TGTGCCAGCAGCTTAGGTGTCGGCGGGACCTCCTACAATGAGCAGTTCTTC. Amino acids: CASSLGVGGTSYNEQFF. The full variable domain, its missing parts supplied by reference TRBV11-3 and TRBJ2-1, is EAGVVQSPRYKIIEKKQPVAFWCNPISGHNTLYWYLQNLGQGPELLIRYENEEAVDDSQLPKDRFSAERLKGVDSTLKIQPAELGDSAVYLCASSLGVGGTSYNEQFFGPGTRLTVL.

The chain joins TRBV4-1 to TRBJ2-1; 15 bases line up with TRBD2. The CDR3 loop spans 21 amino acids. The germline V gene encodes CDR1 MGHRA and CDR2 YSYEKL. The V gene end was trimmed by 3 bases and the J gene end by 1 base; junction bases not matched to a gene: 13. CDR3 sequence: CASSQWKRTSGRAVSYNEQFF. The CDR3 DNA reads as TGCGCCAGCAGCCAGTGGAAGAGGACTAGCGGGAGGGCCGTGTCCTACAATGAGCAGTTCTTC.

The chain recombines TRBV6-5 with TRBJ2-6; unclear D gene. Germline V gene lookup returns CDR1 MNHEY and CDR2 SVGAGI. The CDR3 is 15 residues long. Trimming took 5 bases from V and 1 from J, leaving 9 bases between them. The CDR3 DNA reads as TGTGCCAGCAGTCTCGCGCGATCTGGGGCCAACGTCCTGACTTTC. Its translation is CASSLARSGANVLTF.

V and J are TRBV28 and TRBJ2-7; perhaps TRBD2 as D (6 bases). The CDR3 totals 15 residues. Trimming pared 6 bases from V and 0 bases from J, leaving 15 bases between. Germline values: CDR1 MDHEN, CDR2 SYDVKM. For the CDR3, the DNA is TGTGCCAGCAGCAAAGGGAGGACCGGCTCCTACGAGCAGTACTTC. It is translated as CASSKGRTGSYEQYF.

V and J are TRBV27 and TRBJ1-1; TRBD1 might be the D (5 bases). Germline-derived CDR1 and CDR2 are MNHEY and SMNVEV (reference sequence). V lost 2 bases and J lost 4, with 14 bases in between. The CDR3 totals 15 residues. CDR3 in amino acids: CASSLGDLMGTEAFF. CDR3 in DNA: TGTGCCAGCAGTTTAGGGGACCTCATGGGCACTGAAGCTTTCTTT.

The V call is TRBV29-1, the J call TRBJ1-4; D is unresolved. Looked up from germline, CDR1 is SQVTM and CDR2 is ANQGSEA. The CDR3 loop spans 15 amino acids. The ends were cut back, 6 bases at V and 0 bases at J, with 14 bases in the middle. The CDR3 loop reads CSVSVAATTNEKLFF. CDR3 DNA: TGCAGCGTGTCGGTCGCGGCTACAACTAATGAAAAACTGTTTTTT.

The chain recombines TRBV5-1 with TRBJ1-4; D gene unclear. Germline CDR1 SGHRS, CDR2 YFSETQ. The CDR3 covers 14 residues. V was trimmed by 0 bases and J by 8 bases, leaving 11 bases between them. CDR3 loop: CASSLDREDEKLFF. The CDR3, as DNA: TGCGCCAGCAGCTTGGACCGGGAGGACGAAAAACTGTTTTTT.

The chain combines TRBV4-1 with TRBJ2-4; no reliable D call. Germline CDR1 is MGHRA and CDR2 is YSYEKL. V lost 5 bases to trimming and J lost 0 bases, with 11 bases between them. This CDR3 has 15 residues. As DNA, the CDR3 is TGCGCCAGCAGCGACTCATTACTAGCCAAAAACATTCAGTACTTC. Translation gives CASSDSLLAKNIQYF.

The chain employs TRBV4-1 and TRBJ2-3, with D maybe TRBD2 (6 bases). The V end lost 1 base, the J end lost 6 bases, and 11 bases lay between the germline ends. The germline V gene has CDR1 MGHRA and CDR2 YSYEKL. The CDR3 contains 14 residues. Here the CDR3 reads CASSQVGGTDTQYF. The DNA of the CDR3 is TGCGCCAGCAGCCAAGTCGGGGGTACCGATACGCAGTATTTT.

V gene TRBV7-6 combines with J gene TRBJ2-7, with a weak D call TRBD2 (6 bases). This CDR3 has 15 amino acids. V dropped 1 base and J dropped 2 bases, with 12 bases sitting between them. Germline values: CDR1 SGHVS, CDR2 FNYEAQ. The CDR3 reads CASSLEVGGPYEQYF. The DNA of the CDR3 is TGTGCCAGCAGCTTAGAGGTCGGGGGTCCCTACGAGCAGTACTTC.

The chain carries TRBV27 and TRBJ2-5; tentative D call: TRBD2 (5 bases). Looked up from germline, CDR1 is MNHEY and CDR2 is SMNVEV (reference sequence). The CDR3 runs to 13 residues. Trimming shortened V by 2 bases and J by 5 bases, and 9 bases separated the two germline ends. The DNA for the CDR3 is TGTGCCAGCAGTTTAATTGGGAGTGAGACCCAGTACTTC. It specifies CASSLIGSETQYF.

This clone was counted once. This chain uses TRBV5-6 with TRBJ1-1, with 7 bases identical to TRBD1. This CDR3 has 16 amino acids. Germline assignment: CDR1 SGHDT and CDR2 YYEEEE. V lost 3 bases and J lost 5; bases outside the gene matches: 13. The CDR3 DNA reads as TGTGCCAGCAGCTCGGTCTCGACAGGGAAACATACTGAAGCTTTCTTT. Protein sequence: CASSSVSTGKHTEAFF.

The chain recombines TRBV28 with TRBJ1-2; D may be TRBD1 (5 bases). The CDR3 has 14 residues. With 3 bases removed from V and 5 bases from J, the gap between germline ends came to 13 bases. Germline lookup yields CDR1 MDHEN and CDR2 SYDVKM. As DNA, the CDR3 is TGTGCCAGCAGTTTTTGGGCAGGGTCATATGGCTACACCTTC. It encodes CASSFWAGSYGYTF.

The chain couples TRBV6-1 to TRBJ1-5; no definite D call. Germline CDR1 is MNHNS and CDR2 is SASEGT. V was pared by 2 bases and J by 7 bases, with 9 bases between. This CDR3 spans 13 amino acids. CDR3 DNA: TGTGCCAGCAGTGAATTGACCCTCCAGCCCCAGCATTTT. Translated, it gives CASSELTLQPQHF.

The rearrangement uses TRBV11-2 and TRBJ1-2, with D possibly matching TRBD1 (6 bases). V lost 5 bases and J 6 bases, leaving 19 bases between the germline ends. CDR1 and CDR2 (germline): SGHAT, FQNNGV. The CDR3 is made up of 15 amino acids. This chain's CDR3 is CASSLSGENYDGYTF. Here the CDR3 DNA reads TGTGCCAGCAGCCTGTCAGGGGAGAACTATGATGGCTACACCTTC.